This T cell receptor beta chain was found in a study of cytomegalovirus exposure and HLA in healthy donors (dated by TCRdb to 2016 to 2017). Background on the whole study: An earlier analysis of roughly 610 of the donors reported under 300 Gb of sequence data and some 110 million unique TCR beta sequences obtained from about 200 million T cells. An early release covering approximately 600 HLA-typed donors comprised approximately 290 gigabases of sequencing data and some 79 million unique TCR sequences. Among the roughly 390 genotyped donors, roughly 80% belonged to the genetic ancestry cluster associated with self-reported Caucasian donors. The study was designed to test whether signatures of past pathogen exposure could be identified by cataloging public T cell receptors. Using immunosequencing, the study profiled T cell repertoires from 640 or so subjects and related those repertoires to cytomegalovirus serostatus. Along with the approximately 700-subject first cohort, a separate validation cohort of over 90 different subjects was used. High-throughput TCR immunosequencing, statistical association of individual TCRs with disease status, and machine learning were combined to predict cytomegalovirus infection status. To study patterns of TCR occurrence, a later analysis re-analyzed previously published TCR beta repertoires from under 750 donors and added high-resolution HLA genotyping. Rather than using new phenotypic data, the later analysis identified candidate immune exposures from TCR beta sequences and from how often those sequences occurred across donors. In an earlier analysis of a few hundred of the donors, high-throughput TCR beta sequencing was used to judge whether each TCR beta V gene segment behaved as functional or pseudogenic. Donor age, sex, ethnicity and CMV serostatus were collected together with the repertoire data. A later genetic analysis used genome-wide SNP genotypes for about 65% of the roughly 670 donors, treating that subset as a discovery cohort. All discovery cohort repertoires had been generated on a single sequencing platform. HLA typing covered class I and class II loci at four-digit resolution. Typing coverage differed by locus: A, B, C, DRB1 and DQB1 were typed in about 620-640 donors, DQA1 in about 510, DPA1 in some 610, and DPB1 in about 450. Five DR-DQ haplotypes were handled as single units for association and clustering, since linkage in the cohort was strong. Across approximately 400 genotyped donors of the cohort, an average of roughly 200,000 unique TCR beta nucleotide sequences per donor were sequenced, and roughly 20% of those sequences were non-productive. Broader findings and caveats from the paper: According to a later analysis, TCR association rates differed among HLA loci, with DRB1 alleles showing the most associated TCRs and HLA-C alleles showing the fewest. Most TCR sequences were seen in very few donors, while some public TCRs were found in many individuals. Most CMV-associated TCR beta chains appeared to be HLA-restricted in a later analysis, and the HLA associations seemed to be driven largely by CMV exposure. Some IMGT-functional V segments, including TRBV6-2 and TRBV6-3, could not be distinguished by the 87-base-pair reads and were therefore excluded. Linkage disequilibrium might explain the correlated functional status among segregating V segments, but an unknown experimental factor could not be excluded. Sequencing depth was assumed to be roughly uniform across donors in the presence/absence analyses, though that assumption may not hold. In a later analysis, about 16,000 TCR beta sequences were associated with specific HLA alleles at a false discovery rate of 0.05. A later analysis reported that several top co-occurrence clusters appeared linked to parvovirus B19, influenza, CMV and Epstein-Barr virus. In a later analysis, HLA-associated TCR beta chains showed more clonal expansion and lower generation probabilities than non-associated chains that were equally common. In a later genetic analysis, fewer N-insertions in productive TCRs were reported among donors in an Asian-associated ancestry cluster than the roughly 640-donor mean. In vitro tests confirmed that a few of the cytomegalovirus-associated TCR beta chains recognize cytomegalovirus antigens. A group of highly shared sequence variants was considered likely to be a technical artifact of the sequencing pipeline. The earlier analysis of approximately 590 of the donors excluded 15 to 20 rarely observed V segments, including chromosome 9 orphons, because counts were too low. It was suggested by the authors that the approach could potentially be generalized to other disease states and immunological phenotypes. For the cohort, immune exposure information was limited to CMV serostatus. Assigning TCR associations to individual alleles was difficult when HLA alleles, especially DR and DQ, strongly co-occurred. V-gene and J-gene trimming of TCR beta chains was associated with a missense DCLRE1C variant in a later genetic analysis, and the association was replicated in an independent cohort. Because some donors lacked HLA typing at each locus, the association tests relied only on the typed subset. The cohort was sequenced for TCR beta chains only, and without alpha or paired-chain data the features that could be detected were limited. The study listed 150 to 200 TCR beta chains as associated with cytomegalovirus. Cytomegalovirus status was reported to be diagnosed by the classifier with high specificity and sensitivity in both the original and validation cohorts. In an earlier analysis of around 600 of the donors, most TCR beta V segments were observed in productive rearrangements about 87% or about 30% of the time, broadly matching IMGT annotations. A further reported finding was that TCR beta sequences accurately predicted the HLA-A and HLA-B alleles for most subjects in the first cohort.

Turning to this clone: Its binding antigen is unknown. Base qualities are not recorded, but no much larger clone differs from it by a single base.

Library preparation used the immunoSEQ multiplex PCR assay. For the multiplex PCR, a mixture combining 60 forward primers for TCR Vbeta segments and 13 reverse primers for TCR Jbeta segments was used. Amplification of the CDR3 region of rearranged TCR beta genes was performed with a multiplex PCR assay on genomic DNA. Amplified TCR beta libraries were sequenced as 87-base-pair reads on the Illumina HiSeq System. The authors' analysis ran thus. A later analysis tallied 75 million to 95 million unique TCR beta chains across the 666 repertoires, and some 12 million of those chains were shared by two or more donors. Raw reads were error-corrected and collapsed into unique sequences by a nearest-neighbor algorithm in which closely related sequences were merged to remove PCR and sequencing errors. Alignment of CDR3 sequences to IMGT reference sequences was used to assign V, D and J gene segments. Each retained sequence needed at least a six-nucleotide match to both a V gene segment and a J gene segment. A rearrangement was called productive if the CDR3 had no stop codons and remained in frame with V and J, and every other rearrangement was called non-productive. CDR3 was defined by IMGT convention, running from the second conserved V-encoded cysteine to the conserved J-encoded phenylalanine. The earlier analysis of about 500 of the donors excluded sequences that lacked an unambiguous match to a single V gene segment. An earlier analysis of some 500 of the donors classified V segments as functional when productive rearrangements were above 56.7% and as segregating when the standard deviation between donors was above 5%. A statistical classification framework was developed to diagnose cytomegalovirus status using the catalog of TCR beta chain sequences. In a later analysis, TCR nucleotide sequences were compared against IMGT/GENE-DB human TR gene sequences so that V and J genes could be assigned. The TCRdist pipeline was used in a later analysis to assign CDR3 sequences and most-parsimonious VDJ recombination scenarios. In a later analysis, each TCR beta chain was defined by its CDR3 amino acid sequence together with its V-gene family, and reads without a unique V-gene family were excluded. As a way to deal with suspected cross-contamination and a sequencing artifact, a later analysis dropped 450 to 600 nucleotide sequences that were highly shared and had low generation probability. For each public chain, a later analysis derived a clonal expansion index from normalized ranks of inferred template counts within each repertoire. A later analysis computed generation probabilities with a VDJ recombination model fitted to out-of-frame rearrangements, and checked the results against IGoR. Hypergeometric tests were used in a later analysis to score TCR-TCR, TCR-HLA and TCR-CMV co-occurrence, with a repertoire-size bias correction applied to the TCR pairs. To estimate false discovery rates, a later analysis permuted the HLA or CMV assignments 20 times. In a later analysis, co-occurring TCRs were grouped using DBSCAN, with TCRdist sequence similarity added in when clustering inside HLA-allele-positive subsets. Repertoires with fewer than 30,000 or more than 120,000 public chains, plus five repertoires with anomalous nucleotide sharing, were excluded from co-occurrence clustering. TCRdb stores this immuneACCESS table with in-frame sequences only. Part of the clones is absent; in the studies checked, under half of the shortfall reflects unresolved V genes, and no reason is known for the rest. V, J and clone size reflect that table, while D and trimming were determined from the DNA. Here the sample has 180,000 or so clones; over 60% occur a single time. The ten largest clones represent over 12% of the sample.

The cohort was made up of 500 to 850 healthy bone marrow donors. At the time of sampling, every cohort member was nominally healthy, though immune exposures that went unrecorded were likely present. The donor was CMV seropositive and was included in the group of some 290 seropositive cohort members. A peripheral blood sample was provided by each donor, and peripheral blood mononuclear cells were used for TCR beta sequencing. The Qiagen DNeasy Blood Extraction Kit was used to extract genomic DNA from the blood cell samples. CDR1 and CDR2 were assigned from the germline V gene (reference sequence) as SGHNT and YYREEE. Trimming removed 0 bases from V and 9 bases from J; the gene matches leave 8 bases unexplained. The CDR3 starts with the cysteine, ends with the phenylalanine, and has 16 residues. Just CDR3 DNA is preserved here, 48 bases in frame from base 1.

The chain uses TRBV5-4 and TRBJ1-6; 8 middle bases align to TRBD1. The sequence derives from a man in his fifties or sixties in good health and CMV-seropositive. Specimen: PBMCs. The encoded CDR3 is CASSLAGGRVGSPLHF. The sequenced DNA is TGTGCCAGCAGCTTGGCAGGGGGCCGAGTCGGTTCACCCCTCCACTTT.